The next 6 T cell receptor beta chains were all read from a single sample in a study of cytomegalovirus exposure and HLA in healthy donors. 13 Jbeta primers and 60 Vbeta primers were used for the PCR. Here immunoSEQ multiplex PCR was the method, and the copy in TCRdb shows in-frame clones only, minus some. Counted here are roughly 250,000 clones, about four fifths occurring once; the ten biggest clones make up approximately 2%. The sample was PBMCs. Receptors were obtained from a woman aged 40 to 49 in good health and CMV-seropositive.

The chain joins TRBV28 to TRBJ1-1, with 8 bases matching TRBD1. CDR3 length: 18 residues. J was trimmed by 5 bases and V by 1 base; bases with no gene match: 15. The germline CDR1 and CDR2 sequences are MDHEN and SYDVKM. The CDR3 protein is CASSLYPPTGVLGTEAFF. The CDR3 nucleotides read TGTGCCAGCAGTTTATACCCCCCGACAGGGGTGCTGGGTACTGAAGCTTTCTTT.

This clone was counted only a few times. The J gene is TRBJ2-7, the V gene TRBV28; TRBD1 agrees at 9 bases. This CDR3 region has 12 residues. Germline CDR1 and CDR2: MDHEN and SYDVKM. J lost 6 bases, V lost 11 bases, and 8 bases had no gene match. The chain's CDR3 is CASGTGFLEQYF. In nucleotides, the CDR3 is TGTGCCTCCGGGACAGGGTTCCTCGAGCAGTACTTC.

This chain joins TRBV10-3 and TRBJ2-1; the D gene is possibly TRBD2 (5 bases). The CDR3 loop spans 13 amino acids. The germline CDR1 and CDR2 sequences are ENHRY and SYGVKD. V was pared by 2 bases and J by 7 bases, with 9 bases between. This CDR3 reads CAISEGLPNEQFF. The CDR3 DNA is TGTGCCATCAGTGAGGGACTTCCTAATGAGCAGTTCTTC.

This rearrangement joins TRBV5-1 to TRBJ1-2; D call uncertain. Germline CDR1 is SGHRS and CDR2 is YFSETQ. There are 13 residues in the CDR3. Between the trimmed V and J ends, which lost 1 base and 0 bases, there was a span of 4 bases. The CDR3 DNA reads TGCGCCAGCAGCTTGCAGTCTAACTATGGCTACACCTTC. Encoded protein: CASSLQSNYGYTF. The full variable domain, completed using reference TRBV5-1 and TRBJ1-2, is KAGVTQTPRYLIKTRGQQVTLSCSPISGHRSVSWYQQTPGQGLQFLFEYFSETQRNKGNFPGRFSGRQFSNSRSEMNVSTLELGDSALYLCASSLQSNYGYTFGSGTRLTVV.

This clone was recorded once. At one end the junction does not follow the germline gene, possibly because of a read error. This CDR3 is CAISGGLGANGLTF. The CDR3 region has the DNA TGTGCCATCAGCGGGGGGCTCGGGGCCAACGGCCTGACTTTC. The chain combines TRBV10-3 with TRBJ2-6, with D possibly TRBD2 on 7 matching bases. The CDR3 covers 14 residues. The germline V gene encodes CDR1 ENHRY and CDR2 SYGVKD.

The rearrangement joins TRBV18 to TRBJ1-5; D is unresolved. The CDR3 is 16 residues long. CDR1 is KGHSH and CDR2 is LQKENI in the germline V gene. Trimming removed 1 base at V and 5 bases at J, with 15 bases between. The CDR3 region has the DNA TGTGCCAGCTCACCACGTAAGGGAGGTGGAGATCAGCCCCAGCATTTT. This sequence encodes CASSPRKGGGDQPQHF. The full variable domain, with the rest looked up from reference TRBV18 and TRBJ1-5, is NAGVMQNPRHLVRRRGQEARLRCSPMKGHSHVYWYRQLPEEGLKFMVYLQKENIIDESGMPKERFSAEFPKEGPSILRIQQVVRGDSAAYFCASSPRKGGGDQPQHFGDGTRLSIL.